These 2 T cell receptor beta chains originate from one sample sequenced in a study of blood T cells in healthy people across ages. Using a J-beta primer mix together with a sample-barcoded 5' primer, a second PCR was run for about 6 to 11 cycles. MiXCR, applied by TCRdb to the 5' RACE reads, yields one record per CDR3 protein. Here the sample spans around 2 million distinct CDR3 sequences, around 40% being singletons. The specimen sequenced was blood. The origin of the receptors is a human donor in good health.

As for this clonotype: At one boundary the junction diverges from the germline segment, which might be a read error. The V call is TRBV10-3, the J call TRBJ2-1; TRBD2 agrees at 7 bases. Germline values: CDR1 ENHRY, CDR2 SYGVKD. The length of the CDR3 is 16 residues. The DNA for the CDR3 is TGTGCCAGCAGTTACGAGGCTAGCGGCTTATACAATGAGCAGTTCTTC. Protein product: CASSYEASGLYNEQFF.

This clonotype came up a few times. J is TRBJ1-2 and V is TRBV9, with 7 bases lining up with TRBD1. V was pared by 3 bases and J by 1 base, with 9 bases of the junction left unmatched. In germline, CDR1 is SGDLS, CDR2 YYNGEE. There are 16 residues in the CDR3. CDR3 DNA sequence: TGTGCCAGCAGCGGGACCCGGGACAGCTTTAACTATGGCTACACCTTC. This codes for CASSGTRDSFNYGYTF.